What follows is one T cell receptor (beta chain) and its context. Its binding antigen is unknown. No quality values exist for individual bases; no much larger clone is one base distant. From a lookup of the germline V gene, CDR1 and CDR2 are SGDLS and YYNGEE. The CDR3, from cysteine to phenylalanine, totals 15 residues. The sequence is cut down to CDR3 DNA, 45 bases in frame from base 1. The V end gives up 0 bases and the J end 10 bases, leaving 6 bases in the junction not matched to a gene. The collaborating institutions used their own protocols to collect whole blood in K2EDTA tubes. For TCRbeta analysis, collaborators shipped samples as frozen whole blood, isolated PBMCs, or DNA extracted from either of those sample types. TCRbeta CDR3 regions were amplified from genomic DNA using the immunoSEQ Assay, a bias-controlled multiplex PCR. Under the source paper's analysis protocol: The number of nucleated cells in each sample was estimated from the amplification of reference gene primers within the assay. Sequence reads were collapsed and filtered to measure the absolute abundance of every unique TCRbeta CDR3 rearrangement. For each sample, productive Simpson clonality was calculated as the square root of Simpson's diversity index over productive rearrangements. The immuneACCESS repertoire file appears here via TCRdb, limited to in-frame rearrangements. These files lack a portion of the clones; in checked studies, under half of the deficit traces to unresolved V genes, and the cause of the others is not known. V and J calls and clone size are those listed in that table; D and trimming were worked out from the DNA. This sample has 150,000 to 200,000 clones in its table, and about 86% of those were observed once. The ten top clones hold 7% to 10% of the sample.

The sample originates from a study of blood T cell repertoires in COVID-19 (dated by TCRdb to 2020 to 2022). With respect to the entire study: Samples from collaborators originated in the United States, Italy and Spain and spanned both the acute and convalescent phases of COVID-19. Subjects who had been exposed to COVID-19, were actively infected with it, or had recovered from it provided the deeply sampled blood TCRbeta repertoires that made up the dataset. A de-identified subject ID, COVID-19 status, age in years and sex were almost always included in the sample metadata. HLA class I and class II types, where available, came from metadata supplied by the sample provider rather than from assay-based typing. The samples were drawn from the first 160 participants of the ongoing ImmuneRACE study and from 950 to 1,500 subjects provided by 6 global collaborators. The repertoires were made available in a free public database intended to serve as a resource for research on the immune response to SARS-CoV-2. The prospective study material was composed of cDNA or gDNA derived from T cells, B-cell-depleted T cells, or PBMCs.

The paper as a whole reports these results and caveats: Clinical and demographic metadata were provided uncurated, with the amount varying by source and participant.

Input material: peripheral blood. This clonotype was sampled from a man aged 45-65 years with active or convalescent COVID-19. The chain uses TRBV9 and TRBJ2-1, and TRBD2 matches 11 of the central bases. Read as DNA, the sequence is TGTGCCAGCAGCGTAGCCGCTAGCGGGGGGACGGAGCAGTTCTTC. The encoded protein is CASSVAASGGTEQFF.